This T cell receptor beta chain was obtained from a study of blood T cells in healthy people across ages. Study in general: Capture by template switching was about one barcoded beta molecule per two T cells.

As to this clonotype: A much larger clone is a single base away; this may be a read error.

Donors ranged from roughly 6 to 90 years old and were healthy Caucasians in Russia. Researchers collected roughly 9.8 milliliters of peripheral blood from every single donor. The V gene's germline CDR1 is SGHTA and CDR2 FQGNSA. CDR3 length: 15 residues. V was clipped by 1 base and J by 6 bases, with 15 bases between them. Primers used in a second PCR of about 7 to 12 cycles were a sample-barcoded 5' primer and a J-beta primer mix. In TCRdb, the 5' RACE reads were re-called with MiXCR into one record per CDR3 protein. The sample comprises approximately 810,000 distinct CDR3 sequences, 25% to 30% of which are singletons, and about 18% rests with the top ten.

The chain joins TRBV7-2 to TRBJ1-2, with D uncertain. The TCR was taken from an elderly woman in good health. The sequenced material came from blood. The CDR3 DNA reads TGTGCCAGCAGCTTAGACCCCATAGGGTTCGATGGCTACACCTTC. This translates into CASSLDPIGFDGYTF.